This TCR beta chain derives from a study of control samples from healthy donors and cancer patients. Germline CDR1 and CDR2: GTSNPN and SVGIG (reference sequence). The CDR3 spans 14 residues. Between the trimmed V and J ends, which lost 3 bases and 5 bases, there was a span of 11 bases. The repertoire was sequenced with immunoSEQ multiplex PCR; TCRdb's copy has only in-frame clones and lacks some. The data hold 100,000 to 150,000 clones, with around 87% observed a single time. The V and J genes are TRBV30 and TRBJ1-6; weak D call: TRBD1 (6 bases). This receptor was identified in a man aged 55 to 70 in good health. The specimen was blood. CDR3 nucleotide sequence: TGTGCCTGGAGGGACAGCGGACATAATTCACCCCTCCACTTT. This translates into CAWRDSGHNSPLHF.